The clone carrying this T cell receptor (beta chain) was seen a single time. A single base separates this from a much larger clone, so it may be a read error. The researchers obtained blood RNA from unsorted whole blood and also extracted germline DNA. Before the operation took place, around 4 milliliters of peripheral blood were collected. The CDR3 sequence is 14 residues long. Germline lookup yields CDR1 MNHNS and CDR2 SASEGT. V lost 3 bases, J lost 7 bases, and 13 bases lay in between. This sample stems from a study of tumor-infiltrating lymphocytes in primary liver carcinoma. Across the whole study: Read depth, roughly 3.65 to 8 million productive TCRbeta reads, did not differ significantly between tissues.

The input was roughly 0.5 ug total RNA; TCR beta cDNA was made from it with a constant-region primer. Three rounds of nested multiplex PCR with slightly modified ARM-PCR produced TCR beta libraries. Forward primers for TRBV1-TRBV30 and a C-beta reverse primer served the first two PCR rounds, at about 10 cycles each. TCRdb recomputed calls from the multiplex PCR reads with MiXCR, one row per CDR3 protein. Of 150,000 to 200,000 distinct CDR3 sequences in the sample, approximately 64% were seen once. The TCR comes from a woman in her sixties with primary liver carcinoma and hepatitis B virus infection. This sequence joins TRBV6-1 and TRBJ1-5; the D gene is possibly TRBD1 (6 bases). The sequencing input was peripheral blood. CDR3 loop: CASSDLLGGQPQHF. DNA of the CDR3: TGTGCCAGCAGTGATTTACTTGGGGGCCAGCCCCAGCATTTT.